Described below is a single T cell receptor (beta chain) sequence and its context. Its target is not known. The sample belongs to a study of cytomegalovirus exposure and HLA in healthy donors. Study-wide findings and caveats: Rare TCR sequences dominated, though some public TCRs recurred in many donors. As a later analysis showed, a missense DCLRE1C variant was linked to trimming of TCR beta V- and J-genes. Cytomegalovirus-associated status was assigned to about 180 TCR beta chains. A few V segments could not be told apart, such as TRBV6-2 and TRBV6-3, and were left out.

In the PCR, 60 Vbeta and 13 Jbeta primers were used. TCRdb's table, derived via immunoSEQ multiplex PCR, lists solely in-frame clones and lacks some. The sample contains about 100,000 clones, roughly 72% of which appear only once. Germline CDR1 SGHNT, CDR2 YYREEE (reference sequence). V was clipped by 4 bases and J by 9 bases, with 20 bases between them. CDR3 length: 15 residues. Sequencing input: PBMCs. This clonotype was sampled from a man aged 30-40 years in good health and CMV-seronegative. The chain joins TRBV5-4 to TRBJ2-1; no clear D. The CDR3 loop reads CASSPSGSSYFEQFF. The CDR3 DNA reads as TGTGCCAGCAGCCCTAGTGGGTCCAGCTACTTTGAGCAGTTCTTC. Filled out from reference TRBV5-4 and TRBJ2-1, the complete variable domain reads ETGVTQSPTHLIKTRGQQVTLRCSSQSGHNTVSWYQQALGQGPQFIFQYYREEENGRGNFPPRFSGLQFPNYSSELNVNALELDDSALYLCASSPSGSSYFEQFFGPGTRLTVL.